The 24 T cell receptor beta chains presented below share a single source sample, sequenced in a study of blood T cell repertoires in COVID-19. The data were produced by immunoSEQ multiplex PCR, yet TCRdb's version contains in-frame clones alone and is incomplete. Of roughly 410,000 clones in the sample, around 87% are singletons; the top ten hold roughly 2.1%. The sequenced sample consisted of peripheral blood. All receptors derive from a woman aged 55-69 years with COVID-19, enrolled during active disease.

The chain is built from TRBV5-6 and TRBJ1-6; TRBD1 is a possible D gene (6 bases). V was cut by 10 bases and J by 3 bases, with 11 bases left in between. This CDR3 has 13 amino acids. CDR1 and CDR2 from the germline V gene are SGHDT and YYEEEE. DNA of the CDR3: TGTGCCGCGCAACAGGGCTATAATTCACCCCTCCACTTT. This gives the protein CAAQQGYNSPLHF.

This clone was observed a handful of times. The chain couples TRBV18 to TRBJ2-6, with D uncertain. Looked up from germline, CDR1 is KGHSH and CDR2 is LQKENI. V lost 3 bases and J 0 bases, leaving 18 bases between the germline ends. The CDR3 extends over 19 amino acids. CDR3 in DNA: TGTGCCAGCTCACCCCGGGTGTTTGACCCCTACTCTGGGGCCAACGTCCTGACTTTC. It encodes CASSPRVFDPYSGANVLTF.

CDR3 region: CASSDPPLRETQYF. CDR3 coding DNA: TGTGCCAGCAGTGATCCTCCCCTCCGGGAGACCCAGTACTTC. V and J are TRBV2 and TRBJ2-5; the D is unclear. Germline loops: CDR1 SNHLY, CDR2 FYNNEI. Deletions cut 3 bases from V and 5 bases from J, with 13 bases between. CDR3 size: 14 residues.

This rearrangement joins TRBV3-1 (or the pseudogene TRBV3-2) to TRBJ1-4, with D unresolved. V was shortened by 5 bases and J by 7 bases, with 11 bases between the two germline ends. The CDR3 contains 13 residues. From germline, CDR1 is LGHDT and CDR2 YNNKEL (reference sequence). CDR3 protein: CASSSLSGEKLFF. CDR3 in DNA: TGTGCCAGCAGCTCGTTGAGTGGTGAAAAACTGTTTTTT.

This rearrangement joins TRBV18 to TRBJ1-5; D is possibly TRBD1 (5 bases). The CDR3 sequence is 14 residues long. The germline V and J ends were trimmed by 3 bases and 5 bases, with 11 bases remaining between them. Germline assignment: CDR1 KGHSH and CDR2 LQKENI. The DNA of the CDR3 is TGTGCCAGCTCACCCCTCGGGGGGGATCAGCCCCAGCATTTT. This encodes CASSPLGGDQPQHF.

This clone appeared once. The V gene is TRBV7-8, the J gene TRBJ1-1; 8 bases are a match to TRBD1. The CDR3 covers 16 residues. The germline V gene has CDR1 SGHVS and CDR2 FQNEAQ. Trimming removed 5 bases from V and 0 bases from J; junction bases left unmatched: 8. CDR3 coding DNA: TGTGCCAGCAGCAGCCGGGACAGGAACATGAACACTGAAGCTTTCTTT. Amino acid sequence: CASSSRDRNMNTEAFF. Full variable domain (rest looked up from reference TRBV7-8 and TRBJ1-1): GAGVSQSPRYKVAKRGQDVALRCDPISGHVSLFWYQQALGQGPEFLTYFQNEAQLDKSGLPSDRFFAERPEGSVSTLKIQRTQQEDSAVYLCASSSRDRNMNTEAFFGQGTRLTVV.

This clone has a single count. The chain links TRBV24-1 to TRBJ2-2; 8 bases are shared with TRBD1. The V gene's germline CDR1 is KGHDR and CDR2 SFDVKD. The CDR3 runs to 15 residues. The trim removed 8 bases at V and 5 bases at J, leaving 9 bases unmatched. The CDR3 bases are TGTGCCACCACCGGGACAGGCCTAGGTACCGGGGAGCTGTTTTTT. It yields the protein CATTGTGLGTGELFF.

The chain has TRBV14 and TRBJ2-7; D unresolved. Trimming left V 7 bases short and J 0 bases short, with 10 bases between. Per germline, CDR1 SGHDN and CDR2 FVKESK. CDR3 length: 13 amino acids. CDR3 nucleotides: TGTGCCAGCACCCAGTTCGGCTCCTACGAGCAGTACTTC. Protein product: CASTQFGSYEQYF.

The chain couples TRBV18 to TRBJ1-2, with unresolved D. From germline, CDR1 is KGHSH and CDR2 LQKENI. Deletions cut 6 bases from V and 1 base from J, with 9 bases between. There are 13 residues in the CDR3. The CDR3 region has the DNA TGTGCCAGCTCTCACGGGGATAACTATGGCTACACCTTC. As protein: CASSHGDNYGYTF.

The chain couples TRBV18 to TRBJ1-1; 9 nucleotides align to TRBD1. Germline assignment: CDR1 KGHSH and CDR2 LQKENI. Trimming cost V 3 bases and J 8 bases; bases outside gene matches: 4. This CDR3 has 13 amino acids. CDR3 in amino acids: CASSPGQGWEAFF. CDR3 nucleotides: TGTGCCAGCTCACCGGGACAGGGATGGGAAGCTTTCTTT.

The rearrangement joins TRBV5-4 to TRBJ1-2; 11 bases are a match to TRBD1. Trimming at V came to 4 bases and at J to 7 bases, leaving 12 bases not matched to a gene. Germline CDR1 is SGHNT and CDR2 is YYREEE (reference sequence). This CDR3 contains 16 residues. As DNA, the CDR3 is TGTGCCAGCAGCCCGCGGGGACAGGGGGGGATGGGTGGCTACACCTTC. Amino acids: CASSPRGQGGMGGYTF.

V usage is TRBV9 and J usage is TRBJ1-4; the D is unclear. The ends were cut back, 2 bases at V and 8 bases at J, with 10 bases in the middle. The CDR3 contains 13 residues. CDR1 SGDLS and CDR2 YYNGEE come from the germline V gene. This CDR3 reads CASSVGLREKLFF. The CDR3 region has the DNA TGTGCCAGCAGCGTCGGTTTACGAGAAAAACTGTTTTTT.

Only one count was recorded for this clone. This chain links TRBV5-4 with TRBJ1-1; TRBD1 matches at 7 bases. The V segment lost 3 bases and the J segment 5 bases; nucleotides outside the gene matches: 19. This CDR3 spans 18 amino acids. Looked up from germline, CDR1 is SGHNT and CDR2 is YYREEE (reference sequence). The CDR3 is CASSSRAMFRGLGTEAFF. The CDR3, as DNA: TGTGCCAGCAGCTCCCGAGCGATGTTTAGGGGGCTAGGAACTGAAGCTTTCTTT.

The J gene is TRBJ1-5, the V gene TRBV9, with a possible D match to TRBD1 (5 bases). The V gene lost 0 bases and the J gene lost 4 bases, with 11 bases spanning the gap. Germline loops: CDR1 SGDLS, CDR2 YYNGEE. The CDR3 runs 15 residues. The DNA of the CDR3 is TGTGCCAGCAGCGTAGAAGGGGCGGAAAATCAGCCCCAGCATTTT. Translated, it gives CASSVEGAENQPQHF.

V is TRBV3-1 (or the pseudogene TRBV3-2) and J is TRBJ2-5, with a weak D call TRBD2 (6 bases). Germline V gene lookup returns CDR1 LGHDT and CDR2 YNNKEL (reference sequence). The V gene lost 6 bases and the J gene lost 3 bases, with 26 bases spanning the gap. The CDR3 totals 18 residues. The CDR3 region has the DNA TGTGCCAGCAGTCACCGGGACCTCCAGGGCGGGAAGGAAGAGACCCAGTACTTC. Amino acid sequence: CASSHRDLQGGKEETQYF.

The chain uses TRBV7-3 and TRBJ2-3; 11 bases match TRBD2. Looked up from germline, CDR1 is SGHTA and CDR2 is FQGTGA. The CDR3 sequence is 16 residues long. The V gene end was trimmed by 5 bases and the J gene end by 6 bases; junction bases not matched to a gene: 10. The CDR3 is CASSPVLAGGPDTQYF. The CDR3 DNA follows: TGTGCCAGCAGCCCCGTTTTAGCGGGGGGGCCGGATACGCAGTATTTT.

This sequence joins TRBV28 and TRBJ2-1; 12 bases are a match to TRBD2. The germline V gene has CDR1 MDHEN and CDR2 SYDVKM. There are 15 residues in the CDR3. V lost 6 bases and J lost 4; bases outside the gene matches: 4. CDR3 in amino acids: CASRFGLAGYNEQFF. The CDR3 DNA is TGTGCCAGCAGGTTCGGACTAGCGGGGTACAATGAGCAGTTCTTC.

This chain connects TRBV6-5 to TRBJ2-7; D remains ambiguous. V was clipped by 6 bases and J by 2 bases, with 8 bases between them. Germline CDR1 reads MNHEY; CDR2 reads SVGAGI. The CDR3 is 12 amino acids. The DNA for the CDR3 is TGTGCCAGCAGGGAGAACACCTACGAGCAGTACTTC. Protein sequence: CASRENTYEQYF.

The V and J genes are TRBV10-1 and TRBJ1-1; D uncertain. The CDR3 extends over 14 amino acids. CDR1 and CDR2 (germline): WNHNN, SYGVQD (reference sequence). V dropped 2 bases and J dropped 4 bases, with 11 bases sitting between them. CDR3 sequence: CASSEPRRFTEAFF. The CDR3 bases are TGCGCCAGCAGTGAGCCTCGCAGGTTCACTGAAGCTTTCTTT.

This chain connects TRBV28 to TRBJ2-1, with 10 positions matching TRBD2. Germline V CDR1 and CDR2: MDHEN, SYDVKM. The junction had 13 bases not matched to a gene; V was cut back by 6 bases and J by 8 bases. CDR3 length equals 16 residues. The chain's CDR3 is CASRGSGAGGPHEQFF. CDR3 nucleotide sequence: TGTGCCAGCAGAGGGTCAGGAGCGGGGGGGCCACATGAGCAGTTCTTC.

V usage is TRBV12-5 and J usage is TRBJ1-2, with a possible D match to TRBD1 (6 bases). Trimming took 1 base from V and 8 from J, leaving 17 bases between them. Germline lookup yields CDR1 LGHNT and CDR2 FRNRAP. The CDR3 spans 15 residues. CDR3 amino acids: CASGLALTGSDGYTF. In DNA form, the CDR3 reads TGTGCTAGTGGTTTGGCCCTTACAGGGTCGGACGGCTACACCTTC.

V and J are TRBV18 and TRBJ1-1, with 10 bases aligning to TRBD1. Per the germline V gene, CDR1 is KGHSH and CDR2 is LQKENI. The length of the CDR3 is 15 residues. Trimming took 4 bases from V and 6 from J; bases not matched to a gene: 8. CDR3 protein: CASSQTWGQGSEAFF. CDR3 bases: TGTGCCAGCTCACAAACTTGGGGACAGGGGTCTGAAGCTTTCTTT.

This chain links TRBV9 with TRBJ2-1; 7 bases are a match to TRBD2. This CDR3 has 15 residues. Trimming cost V 0 bases and J 4 bases; bases outside gene matches: 4. In germline, CDR1 is SGDLS, CDR2 YYNGEE. The CDR3: CASSVEGGGYNEQFF. DNA of the CDR3: TGTGCCAGCAGCGTAGAGGGCGGGGGATACAATGAGCAGTTCTTC.

This chain joins TRBV28 and TRBJ1-5; 9 nucleotides match TRBD1. CDR1 is MDHEN, CDR2 SYDVKM, per germline. CDR3 length: 16 residues. V dropped 6 bases and J dropped 2; count of bases not matched to a gene: 8. The CDR3 region is CASRVGTGNGNQPQHF. The CDR3 DNA reads TGTGCCAGCAGAGTAGGGACAGGGAACGGCAATCAGCCCCAGCATTTT.